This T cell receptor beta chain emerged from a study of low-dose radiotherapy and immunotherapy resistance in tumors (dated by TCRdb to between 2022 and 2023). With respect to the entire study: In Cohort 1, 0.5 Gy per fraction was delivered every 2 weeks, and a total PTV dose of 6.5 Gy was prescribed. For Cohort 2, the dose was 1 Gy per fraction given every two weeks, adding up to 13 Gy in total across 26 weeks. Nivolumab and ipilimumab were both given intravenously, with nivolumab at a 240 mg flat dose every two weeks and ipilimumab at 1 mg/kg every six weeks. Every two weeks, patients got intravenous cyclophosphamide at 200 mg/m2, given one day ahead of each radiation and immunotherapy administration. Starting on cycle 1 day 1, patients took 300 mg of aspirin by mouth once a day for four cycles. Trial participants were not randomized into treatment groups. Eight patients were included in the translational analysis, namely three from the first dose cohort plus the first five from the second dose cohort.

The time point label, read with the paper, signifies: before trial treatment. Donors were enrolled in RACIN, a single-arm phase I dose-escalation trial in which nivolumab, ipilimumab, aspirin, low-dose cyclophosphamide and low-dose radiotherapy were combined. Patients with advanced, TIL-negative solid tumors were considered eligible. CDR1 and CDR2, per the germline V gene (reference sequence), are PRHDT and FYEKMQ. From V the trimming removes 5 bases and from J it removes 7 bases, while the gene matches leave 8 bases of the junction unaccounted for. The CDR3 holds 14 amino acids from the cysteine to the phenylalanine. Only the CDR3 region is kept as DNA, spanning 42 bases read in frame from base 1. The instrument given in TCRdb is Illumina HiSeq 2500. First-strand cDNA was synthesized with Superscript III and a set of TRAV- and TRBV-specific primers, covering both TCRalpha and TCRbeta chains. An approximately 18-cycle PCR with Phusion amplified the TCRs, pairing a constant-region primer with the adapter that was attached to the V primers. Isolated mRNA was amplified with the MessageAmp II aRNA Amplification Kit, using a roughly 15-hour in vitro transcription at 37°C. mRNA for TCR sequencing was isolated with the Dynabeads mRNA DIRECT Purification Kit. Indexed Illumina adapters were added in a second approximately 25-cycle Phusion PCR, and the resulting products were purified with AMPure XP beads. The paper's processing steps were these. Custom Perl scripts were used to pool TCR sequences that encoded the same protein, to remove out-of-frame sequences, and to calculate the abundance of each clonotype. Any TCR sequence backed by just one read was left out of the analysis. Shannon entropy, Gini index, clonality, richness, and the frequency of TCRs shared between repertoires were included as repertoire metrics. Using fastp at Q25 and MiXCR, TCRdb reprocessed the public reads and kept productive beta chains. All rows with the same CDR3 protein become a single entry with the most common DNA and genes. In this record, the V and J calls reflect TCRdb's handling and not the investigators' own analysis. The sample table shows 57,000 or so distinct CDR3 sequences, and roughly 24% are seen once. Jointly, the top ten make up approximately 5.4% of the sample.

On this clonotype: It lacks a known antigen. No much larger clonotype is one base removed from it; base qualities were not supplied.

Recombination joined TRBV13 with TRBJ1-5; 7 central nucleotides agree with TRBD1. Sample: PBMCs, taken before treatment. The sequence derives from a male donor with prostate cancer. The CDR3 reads CASSLRQGRQPQHF. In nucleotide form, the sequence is TGTGCCAGCAGCCTTCGACAGGGACGCCAGCCCCAGCATTTT.